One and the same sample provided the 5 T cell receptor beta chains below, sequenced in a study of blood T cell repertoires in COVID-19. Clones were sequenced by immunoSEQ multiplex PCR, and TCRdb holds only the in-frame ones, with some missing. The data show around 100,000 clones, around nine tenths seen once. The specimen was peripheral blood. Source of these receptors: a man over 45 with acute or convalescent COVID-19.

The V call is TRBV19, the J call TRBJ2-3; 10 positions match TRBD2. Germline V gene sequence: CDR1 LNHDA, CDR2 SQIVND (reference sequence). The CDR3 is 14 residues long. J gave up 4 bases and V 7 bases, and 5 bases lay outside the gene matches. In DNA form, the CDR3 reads TGTGCCAGTAAGGGACTAGCGATTTCAGATACGCAGTATTTT. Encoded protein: CASKGLAISDTQYF. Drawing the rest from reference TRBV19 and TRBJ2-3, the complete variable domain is DGGITQSPKYLFRKEGQNVTLSCEQNLNHDAMYWYRQDPGQGLRLIYYSQIVNDFQKGDIAEGYSVSREKKESFPLTVTSAQKNPTAFYLCASKGLAISDTQYFGPGTRLTVL.

The CDR3 nucleotides read TGTGCCACGGGTAGCGGGGATTACAATGAGCAGTTCTTC. Translated, it gives CATGSGDYNEQFF. The V call is TRBV24-1, the J call TRBJ2-1, with TRBD2 identical over 8 bases. Germline V gene data show CDR1 as KGHDR and CDR2 as SFDVKD. The CDR3 totals 13 residues. V lost 10 bases, J lost 4 bases, and 5 bases stayed unmatched.

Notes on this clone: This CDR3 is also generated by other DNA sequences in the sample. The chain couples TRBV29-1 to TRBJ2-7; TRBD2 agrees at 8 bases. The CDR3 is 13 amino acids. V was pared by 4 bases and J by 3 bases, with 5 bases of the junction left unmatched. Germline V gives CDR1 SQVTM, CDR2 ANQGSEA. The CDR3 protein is CSVVAGGNYEQYF. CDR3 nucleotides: TGCAGCGTTGTCGCGGGAGGAAACTACGAGCAGTACTTC.

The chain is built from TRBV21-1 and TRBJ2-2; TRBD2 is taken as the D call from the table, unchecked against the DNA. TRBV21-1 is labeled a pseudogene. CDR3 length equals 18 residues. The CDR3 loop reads CASSKGRTSGGGPGELFF. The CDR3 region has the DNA TGTGCCAGCAGCAAAGGCCGGACTAGCGGGGGGGGACCCGGGGAGCTGTTTTTT.

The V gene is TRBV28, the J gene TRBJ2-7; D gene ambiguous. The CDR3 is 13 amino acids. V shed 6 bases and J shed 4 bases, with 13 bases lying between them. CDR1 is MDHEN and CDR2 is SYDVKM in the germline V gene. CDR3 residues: CASSLHTRYEQYF. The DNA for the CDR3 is TGTGCCAGCAGCCTTCACACCCGATACGAGCAGTACTTC.